These 2 T cell receptor beta chains originate from one sample sequenced in a study of T cell repertoires in cytomegalovirus infection. MiXCR was run by TCRdb on the reads, yielding one entry per CDR3 protein. The repertoire holds about 300,000 distinct CDR3 sequences, with roughly 26% as singletons. Sequences were obtained from PBMCs. These receptors were obtained from a human donor in good health (CMV status not recorded). Some clones in this sample may be carry-over from other donors' samples.

V gene TRBV29-1 combines with J gene TRBJ1-1, with D possibly being TRBD1 (6 bases). V was shortened by 7 bases and J by 4 bases, with 19 bases between the two germline ends. From germline, CDR1 is SQVTM and CDR2 ANQGSEA. The CDR3 length is 14 residues. The CDR3 loop reads CSAGQGRQLTEAFF. DNA for the CDR3: TGCAGCGCCGGGCAGGGGCGACAACTCACTGAAGCTTTCTTT.

This clonotype was seen ten or more times. The gene calls are TRBV12-3 or TRBV12-4 and TRBJ2-2; D possibly corresponds to TRBD1 (5 bases). The V gene lost 2 bases and the J gene lost 2 bases, with 15 bases spanning the gap. The CDR3 has 17 residues. The CDR3 loop reads CASSLLFDSHNTGELFF. CDR3 in DNA: TGTGCCAGCAGTTTACTGTTTGACAGCCACAACACCGGGGAGCTGTTTTTT.